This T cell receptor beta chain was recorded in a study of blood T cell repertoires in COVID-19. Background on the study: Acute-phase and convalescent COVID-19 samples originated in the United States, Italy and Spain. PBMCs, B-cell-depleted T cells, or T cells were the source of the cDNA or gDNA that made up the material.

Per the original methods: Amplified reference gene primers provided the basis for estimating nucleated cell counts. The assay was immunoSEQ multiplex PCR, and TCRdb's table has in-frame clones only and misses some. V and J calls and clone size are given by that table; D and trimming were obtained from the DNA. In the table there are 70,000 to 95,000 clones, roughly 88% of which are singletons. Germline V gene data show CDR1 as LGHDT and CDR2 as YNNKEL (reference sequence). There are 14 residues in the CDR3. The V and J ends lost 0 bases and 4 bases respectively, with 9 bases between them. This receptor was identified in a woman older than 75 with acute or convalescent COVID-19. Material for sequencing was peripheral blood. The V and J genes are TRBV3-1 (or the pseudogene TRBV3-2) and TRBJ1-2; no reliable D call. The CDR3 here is CASSQDEGSYGYTF. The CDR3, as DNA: TGTGCCAGCAGCCAAGATGAGGGAAGCTATGGCTACACCTTC.